The 21 T cell receptor beta chains given below trace back to one sample, sequenced in a study of cytomegalovirus exposure and HLA in healthy donors. Both 60 Vbeta primers and 13 Jbeta primers went into the PCR. The protocol was immunoSEQ multiplex PCR, while the TCRdb copy is restricted to in-frame clones and leaves out a portion. The repertoire includes about 130,000 clones, around 69% of them detected once, and 2.5% to 3% sits in the top ten. The specimen sequenced was PBMCs. These receptors were obtained from a human donor in good health.

The rearrangement joins TRBV19 to TRBJ1-3; 9 bases match TRBD1. Germline CDR1 reads LNHDA; CDR2 reads SQIVND (reference sequence). Trimming took 6 bases from V and 8 from J; bases not matched to a gene: 5. CDR3 length: 13 residues. CDR3 DNA: TGTGCCAGTAGAAAACAGGGGGCGGACACCATATATTTT. Amino acid sequence: CASRKQGADTIYF.

This clone showed up just once. The CDR3, as DNA: TGTGCCAGCAACGTGATTCCGGGACTAGTTGCCGGGGAGCTGTTTTTT. As protein: CASNVIPGLVAGELFF. V gene TRBV2 combines with J gene TRBJ2-2, with 8 bases fitting TRBD2. The V segment lost 7 bases and the J segment 6 bases; nucleotides outside the gene matches: 13. CDR3 size: 16 residues. Germline V lookup: CDR1 SNHLY, CDR2 FYNNEI.

The chain joins TRBV6-1 to TRBJ1-1, with TRBD1 matching over 7 bases. Germline CDR1 and CDR2: MNHNS and SASEGT. J was trimmed by 3 bases and V by 2 bases; bases with no gene match: 15. This CDR3 region has 18 residues. DNA for the CDR3: TGTGCCAGCAGTGAAAGTCTGACGGGAAGGGGGCGCGACACTGAAGCTTTCTTT. Translating it yields CASSESLTGRGRDTEAFF.

This sequence joins TRBV5-8 and TRBJ2-1, with 15 bases aligning to TRBD2. The CDR3 runs 15 residues. V gave up 4 bases and J gave up 8 bases; unmatched junction bases: 4. Germline V CDR1 and CDR2: SGHTS, YDEGEE. Here the CDR3 DNA reads TGTGCCAGCAGCGCGGGACTAGCGGGGGGCGATGAGCAGTTCTTC. This codes for CASSAGLAGGDEQFF.

This clone showed up just once. The rearrangement uses TRBV28 and TRBJ1-2; D not resolved. Trimming took 6 bases from V and 0 from J, leaving 11 bases between them. This CDR3 comprises 14 residues. Germline loops: CDR1 MDHEN, CDR2 SYDVKM. The CDR3, as DNA: TGTGCCAGCAGCCCCGGAGGATCTAACTATGGCTACACCTTC. This sequence encodes CASSPGGSNYGYTF.

The chain recombines TRBV14 with TRBJ2-1; 7 positions agree with TRBD1. The CDR3 is made up of 15 amino acids. After removal of 4 bases from V and 6 bases from J, the junction contained 9 bases not matched to a gene. Germline loops: CDR1 SGHDN, CDR2 FVKESK. DNA of the CDR3: TGTGCCAGCAGCCGAACACAGGGGCTCCGCAATGAGCAGTTCTTC. Protein sequence: CASSRTQGLRNEQFF.

The gene calls are TRBV29-1 and TRBJ1-5; D unclear. With 5 bases removed from V and 0 bases from J, the gap between germline ends came to 14 bases. Germline V lookup: CDR1 SQVTM, CDR2 ANQGSEA. The CDR3 is made up of 15 amino acids. The CDR3 is CSVSVGALSNQPQHF. CDR3 nucleotide sequence: TGCAGCGTTTCGGTCGGAGCTCTTAGCAATCAGCCCCAGCATTTT.

The V and J genes are TRBV4-1 and TRBJ1-3; 7 nucleotides agree with TRBD1. V dropped 3 bases and J dropped 1; count of bases not matched to a gene: 6. From germline, CDR1 is MGHRA and CDR2 YSYEKL. The CDR3 extends over 16 amino acids. The CDR3 DNA sequence: TGCGCCAGCAGCCATTTACAGGGGTATTCTGGAAACACCATATATTTT. Translation gives CASSHLQGYSGNTIYF.

The chain links TRBV7-6 to TRBJ1-5; possible D gene TRBD1, 5 bases. CDR3 length equals 18 residues. CDR1 is SGHVS and CDR2 is FNYEAQ in the germline V gene. The V end was cut by 3 bases, the J end by 0 bases, with 18 bases between. The CDR3 region has the DNA TGTGCCAGCAGCTTTTACGGACACAAAAATTATAGCAATCAGCCCCAGCATTTT. Translated: CASSFYGHKNYSNQPQHF.

The table lists this clone with a few counts. The V call is TRBV7-2, the J call TRBJ1-5; D might be TRBD1 (5 bases). V lost 4 bases and J lost 7, with 11 bases in between. Germline-derived CDR1 and CDR2 are SGHTA and FQGNSA. The CDR3 has 13 residues. The CDR3 reads CASSSQGGQPQHF. CDR3 coding DNA: TGTGCCAGCAGCTCTCAGGGTGGACAGCCCCAGCATTTT.

This clone turned up a few times. One junction end does not reproduce the germline sequence, and a read error may be involved. The chain couples TRBV7-9 to TRBJ2-7; D remains unclear. From germline, CDR1 is SEHNR and CDR2 FQNEAQ (reference sequence). This CDR3 comprises 14 residues. CDR3 nucleotide sequence: TGTTCCAGCAGCATATCCGGTATCTCCTACGAGCAGTACTTC. The encoded protein is CSSSISGISYEQYF.

This chain connects TRBV28 to TRBJ2-2, with TRBD1 identical over 7 bases. The CDR3 length is 14 residues. Germline V gives CDR1 MDHEN, CDR2 SYDVKM. Unmatched junction bases numbered 9, after V lost 5 bases and J lost 9 bases. The CDR3 region is CASSRTGVSRELFF. The DNA for the CDR3 is TGTGCCAGCAGTCGGACAGGCGTTTCCCGGGAGCTGTTTTTT. The variable domain in full, with the rest retrieved from reference TRBV28 and TRBJ2-2, is DVKVTQSSRYLVKRTGEKVFLECVQDMDHENMFWYRQDPGLGLRLIYFSYDVKMKEKGDIPEGYSVSREKKERFSLILESASTNQTSMYLCASSRTGVSRELFFGEGSRLTVL.

This clone appeared a single time. This chain links TRBV4-2 with TRBJ2-7; the D gene is possibly TRBD1 (6 bases). V was cut by 6 bases and J by 0 bases, with 12 bases left in between. The CDR3 totals 14 residues. Germline-derived CDR1 and CDR2 are LGHNA and YNFKEQ. The CDR3 region has the DNA TGTGCCAGCAGTTACGGACAGAGCTCCTACGAGCAGTACTTC. Translation: CASSYGQSSYEQYF.

J is TRBJ1-6 and V is TRBV7-2; 7 nucleotides match TRBD1. This CDR3 has 17 residues. Germline V CDR1 and CDR2: SGHTA, FQGNSA. J was trimmed by 0 bases and V by 5 bases; bases with no gene match: 7. CDR3 region: CASSPGTDHSYNSPLHF. CDR3 DNA: TGTGCCAGCAGCCCAGGGACAGATCACTCCTATAATTCACCCCTCCACTTT.

The chain has TRBV27 and TRBJ2-5, with 13 bases matching TRBD2. Per the germline V gene, CDR1 is MNHEY and CDR2 is SMNVEV (reference sequence). The J segment lost 2 bases and the V segment lost 7 bases, leaving 13 bases of the junction unmatched. The CDR3 has 18 amino acids. The CDR3 region is CASKTRAPGLAGQETQYF. CDR3 DNA: TGTGCCAGCAAGACACGGGCCCCGGGACTAGCGGGGCAAGAGACCCAGTACTTC.

This clone was seen once. The rearrangement links TRBV7-2 to TRBJ2-7; possibly TRBD1 for D (6 bases). V lost 5 bases, J lost 2 bases, and 16 bases lay in between. CDR1 is SGHTA and CDR2 is FQGNSA in the germline V gene. The CDR3 spans 15 residues. CDR3 loop: CASSPGVGDTYEQYF. The CDR3 coding sequence is TGTGCCAGCAGCCCAGGGGTTGGGGATACCTACGAGCAGTACTTC. Drawing the rest from reference TRBV7-2 and TRBJ2-7, the complete variable domain is GAGVSQSPSNKVTEKGKDVELRCDPISGHTALYWYRQSLGQGLEFLIYFQGNSAPDKSGLPSDRFSAERTGGSVSTLTIQRTQQEDSAVYLCASSPGVGDTYEQYFGPGTRLTVT.

This chain connects TRBV5-4 to TRBJ1-2; D possibly corresponds to TRBD1 (5 bases). The germline gives CDR1 SGHNT, CDR2 YYREEE (reference sequence). The CDR3 covers 14 residues. Trimming pared 7 bases from V and 8 bases from J, leaving 21 bases between. CDR3 coding DNA: TGTGCCAGCCACATCCAACAGGTAGCTATGGGCTACACCTTC. Residues: CASHIQQVAMGYTF.

The genes are TRBV9 and TRBJ2-5, with D possibly TRBD1 on 6 matching bases. The CDR3 contains 17 residues. Trimming pared 0 bases from V and 4 bases from J, leaving 19 bases between. CDR1 SGDLS and CDR2 YYNGEE come from the germline V gene. CDR3 coding DNA: TGTGCCAGCAGCGTAGGGACAGTCGGGTCCGGATCAGAGACCCAGTACTTC. Amino acids: CASSVGTVGSGSETQYF.

The chain links TRBV15 to TRBJ2-6; 10 bases agree with TRBD1. Germline V CDR1 and CDR2: LNHNV, YYDKDF (reference sequence). This CDR3 is built from 16 residues. The J segment lost 1 base and the V segment lost 4 bases, leaving 1 base of the junction unmatched. The CDR3 nucleotides are TGTGCCACCAGCACGGGACAGGGGTCTGGGGCCAACGTCCTGACTTTC. This codes for CATSTGQGSGANVLTF. Filled out from reference TRBV15 and TRBJ2-6, the complete variable domain reads DAMVIQNPRYQVTQFGKPVTLSCSQTLNHNVMYWYQQKSSQAPKLLFHYYDKDFNNEADTPDNFQSRRPNTSFCFLDIRSPGLGDTAMYLCATSTGQGSGANVLTFGAGSRLTVL.

This clone turned up a few times. Other DNA sequences from this sample encode an identical CDR3 as well. The chain uses TRBV5-6 and TRBJ2-5; TRBD1 aligns across 7 bases. CDR3 length: 15 residues. Looked up from germline, CDR1 is SGHDT and CDR2 is YYEEEE. J was trimmed by 2 bases and V by 0 bases; bases with no gene match: 4. In DNA form, the CDR3 reads TGTGCCAGCAGCTTGGTTAACAGGGGTCAAGAGACCCAGTACTTC. It translates to CASSLVNRGQETQYF. Full variable domain (outside the CDR3, taken from reference TRBV5-6 and TRBJ2-5): DAGVTQSPTHLIKTRGQQVTLRCSPKSGHDTVSWYQQALGQGPQFIFQYYEEEERQRGNFPDRFSGHQFPNYSSELNVNALLLGDSALYLCASSLVNRGQETQYFGPGTRLLVL.

Only one count was recorded for this clone. The chain couples TRBV18 to TRBJ2-3, with D tentatively TRBD2 (6 bases). CDR1 is KGHSH, CDR2 LQKENI, per germline. V was cut by 2 bases and J by 3 bases, with 15 bases left in between. This CDR3 comprises 16 residues. The CDR3 coding sequence is TGTGCCAGCTCACCAAGTCCGGGGCGGGGTACAGATACGCAGTATTTT. Translating gives CASSPSPGRGTDTQYF.